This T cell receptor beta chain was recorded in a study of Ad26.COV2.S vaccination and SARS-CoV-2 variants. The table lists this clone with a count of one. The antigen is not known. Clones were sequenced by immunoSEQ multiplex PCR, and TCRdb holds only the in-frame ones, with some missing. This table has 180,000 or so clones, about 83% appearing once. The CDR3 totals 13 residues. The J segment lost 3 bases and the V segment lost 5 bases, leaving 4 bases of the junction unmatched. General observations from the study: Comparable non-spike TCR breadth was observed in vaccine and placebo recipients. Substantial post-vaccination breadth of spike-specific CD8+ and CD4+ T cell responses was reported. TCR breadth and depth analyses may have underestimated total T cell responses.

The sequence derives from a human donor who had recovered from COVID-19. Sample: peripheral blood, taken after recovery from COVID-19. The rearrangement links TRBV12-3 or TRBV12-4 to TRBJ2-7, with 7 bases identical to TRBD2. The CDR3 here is CASSPGLRYEQYF. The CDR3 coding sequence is TGTGCCAGCAGTCCGGGACTACGCTACGAGCAGTACTTC.